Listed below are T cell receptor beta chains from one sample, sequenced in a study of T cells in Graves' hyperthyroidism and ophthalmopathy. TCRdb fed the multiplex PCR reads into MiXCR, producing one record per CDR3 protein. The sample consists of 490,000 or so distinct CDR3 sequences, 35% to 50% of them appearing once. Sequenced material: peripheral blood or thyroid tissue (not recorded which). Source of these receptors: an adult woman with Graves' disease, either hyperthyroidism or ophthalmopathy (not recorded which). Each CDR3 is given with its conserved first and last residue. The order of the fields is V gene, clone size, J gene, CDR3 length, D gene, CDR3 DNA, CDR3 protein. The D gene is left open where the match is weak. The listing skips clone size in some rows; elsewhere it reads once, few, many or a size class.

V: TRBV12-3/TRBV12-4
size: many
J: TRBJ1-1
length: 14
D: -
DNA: TGTGCCAGCAGGCCGGGACAAATATTGGGGGAAGCTTTCTTT
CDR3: CASRPGQILGEAFF

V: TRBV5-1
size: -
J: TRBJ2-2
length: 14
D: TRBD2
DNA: TGCGCCAGCCGCGGGGGATACAACACCGGGGAGCTGTTTTTT
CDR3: CASRGGYNTGELFF

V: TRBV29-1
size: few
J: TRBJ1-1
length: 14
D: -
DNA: TGCAGCGTTGAAGATAGTCCTAGGGCCGCTGAAGCTTTCTTT
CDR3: CSVEDSPRAAEAFF

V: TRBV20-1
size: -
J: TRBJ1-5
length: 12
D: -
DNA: TGCAGTTCACGAGGGCCCGGAAGGCCCCAGCATTTT
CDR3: CSSRGPGRPQHF

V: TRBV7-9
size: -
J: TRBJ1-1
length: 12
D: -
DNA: TGTGCCAGCGGCGAGGATAACACTGAAGCTTTCTTT
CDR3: CASGEDNTEAFF

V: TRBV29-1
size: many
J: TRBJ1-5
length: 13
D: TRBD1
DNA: TGCAGCGCCGAAACAGGGGGGGGTCAGCCCCAGCATTTT
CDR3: CSAETGGGQPQHF

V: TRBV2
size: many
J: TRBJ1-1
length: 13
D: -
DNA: TGTGCCAGCAGTGGACAGAGAGGCACTGAAGCTTTCTTT
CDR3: CASSGQRGTEAFF

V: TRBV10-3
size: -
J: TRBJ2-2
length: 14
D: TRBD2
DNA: TGTGCCATAAGGGCTAGCGGGAGCACCGGGGAGCTGTTTTTT
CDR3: CAIRASGSTGELFF

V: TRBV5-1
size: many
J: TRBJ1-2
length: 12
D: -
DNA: TGTGCCAGCAGCTTGGCGGGGAATGGCTACACCTTC
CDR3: CASSLAGNGYTF

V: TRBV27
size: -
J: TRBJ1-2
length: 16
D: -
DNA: TGTGCCAGCAGTTCCGGATACAGACAGGTTCCCTATGGCTACACCTTC
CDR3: CASSSGYRQVPYGYTF

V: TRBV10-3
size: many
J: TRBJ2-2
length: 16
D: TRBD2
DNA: TGTGCCATCAGTGGCGCGGGAGGGGCGAACACCGGGGAGCTGTTTTTT
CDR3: CAISGAGGANTGELFF

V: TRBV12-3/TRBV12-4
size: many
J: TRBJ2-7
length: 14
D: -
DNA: TGTGCCAGCAGTTATCAGCCAGTAGGTGCGCTGCAGTACTTC
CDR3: CASSYQPVGALQYF

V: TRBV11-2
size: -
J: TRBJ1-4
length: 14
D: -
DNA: TGTGCCAGCAGCTTTACAGCGGGTGATGAAAAACTGTTTTTT
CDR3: CASSFTAGDEKLFF

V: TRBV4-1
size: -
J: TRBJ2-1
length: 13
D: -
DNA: TGCGCCAGCAGCCCTACCGAGAACAATGAGCAGTTCTTC
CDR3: CASSPTENNEQFF

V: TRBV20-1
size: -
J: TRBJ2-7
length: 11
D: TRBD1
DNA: TGCAGTGCTCGACAGGGGGACGAGCAGTACTTC
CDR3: CSARQGDEQYF

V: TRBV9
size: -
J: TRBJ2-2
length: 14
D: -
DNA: TGTGCCAGCAGCGTAGACGGGGCCTCCTGGGAGCTGTTTTTT
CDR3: CASSVDGASWELFF

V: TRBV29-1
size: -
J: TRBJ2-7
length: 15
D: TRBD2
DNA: TGCAGCGGAAGATTCGGGACTAGCGGGAGGAAAGAGCAGTACTTC
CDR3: CSGRFGTSGRKEQYF

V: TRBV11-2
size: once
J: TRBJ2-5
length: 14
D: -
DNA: TGTGCCAGCAGCCGCAGGGGACAACAAGAGACCCAGTACTTC
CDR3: CASSRRGQQETQYF

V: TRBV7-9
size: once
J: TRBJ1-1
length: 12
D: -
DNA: TGTGCCAGCAGACTAGGGAACACTGAAGCTTTCTTT
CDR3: CASRLGNTEAFF

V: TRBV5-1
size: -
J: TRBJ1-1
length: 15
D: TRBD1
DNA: TGCGCCAGCAGCTTGGGTAGGGGGCGAACTAATGAAGCTTTCTTT
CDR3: CASSLGRGRTNEAFF

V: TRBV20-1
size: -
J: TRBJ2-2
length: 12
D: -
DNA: TGCAGTGCCCAGGATTTTACCGGGGAGCTGTTTTTT
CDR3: CSAQDFTGELFF

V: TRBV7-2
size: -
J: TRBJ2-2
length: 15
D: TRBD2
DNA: TGTGCCGGCAGCCGGACTAGCGGTAACACCGGGGAGCTGTTTTTT
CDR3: CAGSRTSGNTGELFF

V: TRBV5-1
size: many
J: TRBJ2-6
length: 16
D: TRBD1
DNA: TGCGCCAGCAGCGTCTTACAGGGGGCTGGGGCCAACGTCCTGACTTTC
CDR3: CASSVLQGAGANVLTF

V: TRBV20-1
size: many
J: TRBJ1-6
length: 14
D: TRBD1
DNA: TGCAGTGCTATCGGGACAGTGGATAATTCACCCCTCCACTTT
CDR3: CSAIGTVDNSPLHF

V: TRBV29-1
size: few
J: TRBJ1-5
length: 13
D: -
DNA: TGCAGCGTTGCCCCTGATAGCAATCAGCCCCAGCATTTT
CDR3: CSVAPDSNQPQHF

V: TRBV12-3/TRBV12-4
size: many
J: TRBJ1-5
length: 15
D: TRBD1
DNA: TGTGCCAGCAGTTTAACTACAGGGGGCCATCAGCCCCAGCATTTT
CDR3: CASSLTTGGHQPQHF

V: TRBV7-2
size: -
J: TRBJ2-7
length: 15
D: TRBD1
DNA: TGCGCCAGCAGCCTAAGGACAGGGGCGAGCCACGAGCAGTACTTC
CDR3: CASSLRTGASHEQYF

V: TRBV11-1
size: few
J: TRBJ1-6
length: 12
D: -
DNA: TGTGCCACGGGACACCCAAATTCACCCCTCCACTTT
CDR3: CATGHPNSPLHF

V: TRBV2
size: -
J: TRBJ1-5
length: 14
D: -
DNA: TGTGCCAGCAGGGCCGGGACCGCAGCGGGGCCCCAGCATTTT
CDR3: CASRAGTAAGPQHF

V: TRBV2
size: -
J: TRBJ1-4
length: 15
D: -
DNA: TGTGCCAGCAGTGCCCTTGGGGGGCGAGGTGAAAAACTGTTTTTT
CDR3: CASSALGGRGEKLFF

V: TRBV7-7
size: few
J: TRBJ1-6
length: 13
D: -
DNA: TGTGCTAGCAGCCCCTTGCCGAATTCACCCCTCCACTTT
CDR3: CASSPLPNSPLHF

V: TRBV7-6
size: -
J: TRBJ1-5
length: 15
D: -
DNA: TGTGCCAGCAGCTTTACAGGGAGCCCCTTTGAGCCCCAGCATTTT
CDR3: CASSFTGSPFEPQHF

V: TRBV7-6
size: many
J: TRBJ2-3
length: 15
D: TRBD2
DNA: TGTGCCAGCAGCCCAAGCGGGAGGGCCCCAGATACGCAGTATTTT
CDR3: CASSPSGRAPDTQYF

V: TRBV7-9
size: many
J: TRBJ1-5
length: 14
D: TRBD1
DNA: TGTGCCAACAGCTTCGGACAGGGAGGTCAGCCCCAGCATTTT
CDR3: CANSFGQGGQPQHF

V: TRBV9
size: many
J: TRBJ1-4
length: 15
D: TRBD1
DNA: TGTGCCAGCAGCGTAGGGGGACAGAGGGGTGAAAAACTGTTTTTT
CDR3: CASSVGGQRGEKLFF

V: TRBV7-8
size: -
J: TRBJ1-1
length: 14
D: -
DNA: TGTGCCAGCAGCCAACGACCGGGAAGGACTGAAGCTTTCTTT
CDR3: CASSQRPGRTEAFF

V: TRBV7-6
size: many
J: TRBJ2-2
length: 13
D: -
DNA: TGTGCCAGCAGCTTCCTCTTTGAAGGGGAGCTGTTTTTT
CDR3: CASSFLFEGELFF

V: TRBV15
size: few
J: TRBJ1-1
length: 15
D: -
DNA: TGTGCCACCAGCAGAGTCGCTGGGGTGAACACTGAAGCTTTCTTT
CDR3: CATSRVAGVNTEAFF

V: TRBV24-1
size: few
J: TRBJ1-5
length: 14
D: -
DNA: TGTGCCACCAGTGATTTGGAGGGAGGGCAGCCCCAGCATTTT
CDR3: CATSDLEGGQPQHF

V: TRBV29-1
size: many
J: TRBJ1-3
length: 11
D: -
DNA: TGCAGCCCCGGGGGAGGAAACACCATATATTTT
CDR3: CSPGGGNTIYF

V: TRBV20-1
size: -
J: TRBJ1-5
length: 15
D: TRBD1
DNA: TGCAGTGCTAGAGCCAAGGGGGCAGCCCTTGGGCCCCAGCATTTT
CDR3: CSARAKGAALGPQHF

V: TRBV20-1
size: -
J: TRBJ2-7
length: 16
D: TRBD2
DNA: TGCAGTGCTAGAGATGCGACTAGCGGGGGTTCCTACGAGCAGTACTTC
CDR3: CSARDATSGGSYEQYF

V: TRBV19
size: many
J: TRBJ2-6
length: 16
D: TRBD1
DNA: TGTGCCAGTAGTCTATGGACAGGGTACGGGGCCAACGTCCTGACTTTC
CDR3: CASSLWTGYGANVLTF

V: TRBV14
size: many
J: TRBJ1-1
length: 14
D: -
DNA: TGTGCCAGCAGCCAAACGGGAGGGGATACTGAAGCTTTCTTT
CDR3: CASSQTGGDTEAFF

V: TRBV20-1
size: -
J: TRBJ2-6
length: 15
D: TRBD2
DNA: TGCAGTGGTCGGGGGGGCCTCTCTGGGGCCAACGTCCTGACTTTC
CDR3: CSGRGGLSGANVLTF

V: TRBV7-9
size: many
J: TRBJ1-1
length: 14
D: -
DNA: TGTGCCAGCAGTTTCGGACAGCCTAAAACTGAAGCTTTCTTT
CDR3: CASSFGQPKTEAFF